A selection of T cell receptor beta chains follows, all from one sample in a study of cytomegalovirus exposure and HLA in healthy donors. Method: immunoSEQ multiplex PCR; TCRdb's copy keeps in-frame clones and lacks some. Among a few hundred thousand clones listed, 80% to 90% were seen once. The sequenced material came from PBMCs. The receptors were gathered from a woman between 18 and 29 years old in good health and CMV-seronegative. Each CDR3 is given with its conserved first and last residue. The D gene is left open where the match is weak. Rows may omit the clone size; those that give it use once, few, many or a size class.

V	J	size	D	DNA	CDR3
TRBV6-6	TRBJ2-7	NA	TRBD2	TGTGCCAGCAGTTACCCTACTAGCGGGAGTAACGAGCAGTACTTC	CASSYPTSGSNEQYF
TRBV7-9	TRBJ1-1	NA	NA	TGTGCCAGCAACAGGGCGGCGCTGGACACTGAAGCTTTCTTT	CASNRAALDTEAFF
TRBV28	TRBJ2-1	NA	NA	TGTGCCAGCAGTTACGGGACTGACAATGAGCAGTTCTTC	CASSYGTDNEQFF
TRBV28	TRBJ1-6	NA	TRBD1	TGTGCCAGCAGTGAGACAGGGAAGGCTTCACCCCTCCACTTT	CASSETGKASPLHF
TRBV4-1	TRBJ2-7	once	TRBD1	TGCGCCAGCAGCCAAGTACAGGGGGTAACCTACGAGCAGTACTTC	CASSQVQGVTYEQYF
TRBV5-4	TRBJ2-7	NA	TRBD1	TGTGCCAGCAGCTTGGGACAGGGGCACTACGAGCAGTACTTC	CASSLGQGHYEQYF
TRBV7-8	TRBJ2-7	NA	TRBD1	TGTGCCAGCAGCCCAAAACGGGACAGGCTTTACGAGCAGTACTTC	CASSPKRDRLYEQYF
TRBV5-1	TRBJ2-7	NA	NA	TGCGCCAGCAGCCCGGGACTTCTTTACGAGCAGTACTTC	CASSPGLLYEQYF
TRBV14	TRBJ2-1	NA	NA	TGTGCCAGCAGCCTGGCGTACAGCCGCCACAATGAGCAGTTCTTC	CASSLAYSRHNEQFF
TRBV5-4	TRBJ2-7	NA	NA	TGTGCCAGCAGCTCGACAGAGACCTACGAGCAGTACTTC	CASSSTETYEQYF
TRBV11-1	TRBJ2-1	once	TRBD2	TGTGCCAGCAGCTTAGGGACCCGGGAGGGCTACAATGAGCAGTTCTTC	CASSLGTREGYNEQFF
TRBV11-2	TRBJ2-7	once	TRBD2	TGTGCCAGCAGCTTCGGACTAGCCGACTCCTACGAGCAGTACTTC	CASSFGLADSYEQYF
TRBV5-8	TRBJ2-7	NA	NA	TGTGCCAGCAGCCGATATCAGATCTACGAGCAGTACTTC	CASSRYQIYEQYF
TRBV25-1	TRBJ2-1	NA	TRBD1	TGTGCCAGCAGTGAGCTAACAGGGGGCTCGAGCTCCTACAATGAGCAGTTCTTC	CASSELTGGSSSYNEQFF
TRBV11-3	TRBJ2-7	NA	NA	TGTGCCAGCAGCAAACGGGCAGGTCAGGATAAGGGGTACGAGCAGTACTTC	CASSKRAGQDKGYEQYF
TRBV19	TRBJ1-1	few	NA	TGTGCCATTGGCAATGGGGCAGTGAACACTGAAGCTTTCTTT	CAIGNGAVNTEAFF
TRBV5-4	TRBJ2-2	NA	NA	TGTGCCAGCAGCCCGGGGGGCCAGGGGAGTACCGGGGAGCTGTTTTTT	CASSPGGQGSTGELFF
TRBV5-4	TRBJ1-5	NA	TRBD1	TGTGCCAGCAGCTTGGCAGGGGGCGGGCAGCCCCAGCATTTT	CASSLAGGGQPQHF
TRBV7-2	TRBJ2-7	once	TRBD2	TGTGCCAGCAGCCTTACTAGCGGGACTTACGAGCAGTACTTC	CASSLTSGTYEQYF
TRBV12-5	TRBJ2-7	once	NA	TGTGCTAGTGGTTTGGTCGGGAGCTATTTGGGTGAGCAGTACTTC	CASGLVGSYLGEQYF
TRBV9	TRBJ1-1	NA	TRBD1	TGTGCCAGCAGCGTGTTTGACAGGGGCACTGAAGCTTTCTTT	CASSVFDRGTEAFF
TRBV14	TRBJ2-6	NA	TRBD1	TGTGCCAGCAGCCCGGGACAGGGGCAACTTGGCTCTGGGGCCAACGTCCTGACTTTC	CASSPGQGQLGSGANVLTF
TRBV5-5	TRBJ2-7	NA	NA	TGTGCCAGCAGCTTGGCATCGGGGAGGCTCTACGAGCAGTACTTC	CASSLASGRLYEQYF
TRBV19	TRBJ2-7	NA	TRBD1	TGTGCCAGTAGTATCGACAGGGATCTACGAGAGCAGTACTTC	CASSIDRDLREQYF
TRBV7-9	TRBJ1-2	NA	TRBD1	TGTGCCAGCAGCCCGCAGGGACAGGTCTATGGCTACACCTTC	CASSPQGQVYGYTF
TRBV18	TRBJ1-2	once	NA	TGTGCCAGCTCACCTCCATCCATGGGGGGGGCCGATGGCTACACCTTC	CASSPPSMGGADGYTF
TRBV7-9	TRBJ1-1	NA	TRBD1	TGTGCCAGCAGCTTTAGGCCGGGACAGGGGAGTTTTGAAGCTTTCTTT	CASSFRPGQGSFEAFF
TRBV5-6	TRBJ2-2	NA	TRBD2	TGTGCCAGCAGCCTGCCTAGCGGGAAGAACACCGGGGAGCTGTTTTTT	CASSLPSGKNTGELFF